These 29 T cell receptor beta chains share one sample of origin, sequenced in a study of T-cell memory formation after mild COVID-19. One entry per CDR3 protein results from TCRdb running MiXCR on the 5' RACE reads. The data hold about 360,000 distinct CDR3 sequences, with about an eighth observed a single time. Sequencing was carried out using PBMCs or a T cell subset sorted from them (not recorded which). These TCRs come from a man in his late teens or twenties who had mild COVID-19 (a few samples of this study predate the infection). Cell type and time point are not known.

The chain has TRBV4-1 and TRBJ1-1; 7 bases map to TRBD1. This CDR3 comprises 14 residues. With 1 base clipped from V and 3 bases from J, the junction kept 2 bases outside the gene matches. CDR1 MGHRA and CDR2 YSYEKL come from the germline V gene. DNA for the CDR3: TGCGCCAGCAGCCAAGGAACAGGGGACACTGAAGCTTTCTTT. Translating it yields CASSQGTGDTEAFF.

This clonotype has only a few counts. V usage is TRBV4-1 and J usage is TRBJ2-7; TRBD1 agrees at 7 bases. This CDR3 region has 15 residues. V lost 1 base, J lost 3 bases, and 6 bases stayed unmatched. Germline V gives CDR1 MGHRA, CDR2 YSYEKL. CDR3 nucleotides: TGCGCCAGCAGCCAAGCCCTCAGGGGGTTCTACGAGCAGTACTTC. Amino acids: CASSQALRGFYEQYF.

This rearrangement joins TRBV4-1 to TRBJ2-3; 11 bases agree with TRBD2. J lost 0 bases, V lost 1 base, and 12 bases had no gene match. Per germline, CDR1 MGHRA and CDR2 YSYEKL. The CDR3 covers 20 residues. The DNA for the CDR3 is TGCGCCAGCAGCCAAGCGGCTCTAGCGGGGGGCCGTAGAAGCACAGATACGCAGTATTTT. Its translation is CASSQAALAGGRRSTDTQYF.

This clonotype was seen only a few times. The chain joins TRBV5-1 to TRBJ2-1; the D is unclear. This CDR3 contains 15 residues. Germline-derived CDR1 and CDR2 are SGHRS and YFSETQ. V shed 4 bases and J shed 0 bases, with 11 bases lying between them. As DNA, the CDR3 is TGCGCCAGCAGCCGTGACGGAAGCTCCTACAATGAGCAGTTCTTC. Amino acid sequence: CASSRDGSSYNEQFF.

The chain has TRBV3-1 and TRBJ2-3; D might be TRBD2 (6 bases). Germline V CDR1 and CDR2: LGHDT, YNNKEL (reference sequence). The V gene lost 0 bases and the J gene lost 4 bases, with 11 bases spanning the gap. There are 15 residues in the CDR3. This CDR3 reads CASSQEAGRPDTQYF. CDR3 nucleotide sequence: TGTGCCAGCAGCCAAGAGGCGGGGAGGCCAGATACGCAGTATTTT.

This clonotype has more than one count but fewer than ten. The V gene is TRBV6-2 or TRBV6-3, the J gene TRBJ2-5; no clear D gene. The CDR3 is made up of 13 amino acids. The V gene's germline CDR1 is MNHEY and CDR2 SVGEGT. V was trimmed by 6 bases and J by 7 bases, leaving 15 bases between them. CDR3 sequence (DNA): TGTGCCAGCAGACCTCTGGGCCTGGGGACCCAGTACTTC. It encodes CASRPLGLGTQYF.

This clonotype turned up a few times. The J gene is TRBJ1-6, the V gene TRBV7-9; maybe TRBD1 (6 bases). CDR3 length equals 14 residues. With 3 bases removed from V and 7 bases from J, the gap between germline ends came to 10 bases. Germline V CDR1 and CDR2: SEHNR, FQNEAQ (reference sequence). CDR3 amino acids: CASSFRGTNSPLHF. The CDR3 nucleotides read TGTGCCAGCAGCTTCAGGGGCACCAATTCACCCCTCCACTTT. The full variable domain, its missing parts supplied by reference TRBV7-9 and TRBJ1-6, is DTGVSQNPRHKITKRGQNVTFRCDPISEHNRLYWYRQTLGQGPEFLTYFQNEAQLEKSRLLSDRFSAERPKGSFSTLEIQRTEQGDSAMYLCASSFRGTNSPLHFGNGTRLTVT.

This clonotype was seen repeatedly, ten times or more. The J gene is TRBJ1-1, the V gene TRBV4-2; a weak D match, TRBD1 (5 bases). The CDR3 consists of 14 residues. Germline CDR1 reads LGHNA; CDR2 reads YNFKEQ. V lost 4 bases and J lost 7, with 16 bases in between. This chain's CDR3 is CASSPPPGQVEAFF. The CDR3 DNA sequence: TGTGCCAGCAGCCCCCCGCCCGGACAAGTTGAAGCTTTCTTT.

The chain uses TRBV29-1 and TRBJ2-1; TRBD1 matches 9 bases. Unmatched junction bases numbered 6, after V lost 7 bases and J lost 5 bases. The CDR3 is made up of 13 amino acids. CDR1 SQVTM and CDR2 ANQGSEA come from the germline V gene. The CDR3 DNA reads TGCAGCGCCGACCGGGACAGGGACAATGAGCAGTTCTTC. Translating it yields CSADRDRDNEQFF.

In its sample, this clonotype was seen many times. The rearrangement links TRBV5-6 to TRBJ2-6, with D hard to call. The CDR3 runs to 16 residues. Trimming took 0 bases from V and 0 from J, leaving 7 bases between them. Per the germline V gene, CDR1 is SGHDT and CDR2 is YYEEEE. The chain's CDR3 is CASSLEQHSGANVLTF. The CDR3 region has the DNA TGTGCCAGCAGCTTGGAACAGCACTCTGGGGCCAACGTCCTGACTTTC.

V usage is TRBV7-2 and J usage is TRBJ1-1; TRBD1 aligns across 7 bases. After removal of 5 bases from V and 6 bases from J, the junction contained 3 bases not matched to a gene. The germline V gene encodes CDR1 SGHTA and CDR2 FQGNSA. The CDR3 is 12 residues long. The CDR3 nucleotides read TGTGCCAGCAGCGTTCAGGGGGCTGAAGCTTTCTTT. Amino acid sequence: CASSVQGAEAFF.

In its sample, this clonotype was seen many times. The chain employs TRBV11-2 and TRBJ2-5; 7 bases fit TRBD2. J was trimmed by 0 bases and V by 4 bases; bases with no gene match: 8. CDR1 is SGHAT and CDR2 is FQNNGV in the germline V gene. The CDR3 has 16 residues. The CDR3 DNA reads as TGTGCCAGCAGCTCCCCGGGAGCGGGGTACCAAGAGACCCAGTACTTC. Its translation is CASSSPGAGYQETQYF. The whole variable domain, remainder taken from reference TRBV11-2 and TRBJ2-5, is EAGVAQSPRYKIIEKRQSVAFWCNPISGHATLYWYQQILGQGPKLLIQFQNNGVVDDSQLPKDRFSAERLKGVDSTLKIQPAKLEDSAVYLCASSSPGAGYQETQYFGPGTRLLVL.

This clonotype showed up just a few times. The gene calls are TRBV5-1 and TRBJ2-1; 12 bases agree with TRBD2. V dropped 0 bases and J dropped 7; count of bases not matched to a gene: 5. The CDR3 totals 16 residues. Germline assignment: CDR1 SGHRS and CDR2 YFSETQ. The CDR3 DNA reads TGCGCCAGCAGCTTGGCCCCTAGCGGGGGGGAGAATGAGCAGTTCTTC. This codes for CASSLAPSGGENEQFF.

This clonotype was counted a few times. This chain joins TRBV19 and TRBJ1-2, with a possible D match to TRBD1 (5 bases). CDR1 is LNHDA, CDR2 SQIVND, per germline (reference sequence). The CDR3 totals 13 residues. The V gene lost 7 bases and the J gene lost 1 base, with 10 bases spanning the gap. CDR3 residues: CASTGRLNYGYTF. The CDR3 DNA follows: TGTGCCAGTACGGGACGCCTTAACTATGGCTACACCTTC.

The chain is built from TRBV5-1 and TRBJ2-5; 10 positions agree with TRBD1. The CDR3 is 15 residues long. V gave up 4 bases and J gave up 5 bases; unmatched junction bases: 8. In germline, CDR1 is SGHRS, CDR2 YFSETQ. This chain's CDR3 is CASSPGTGVFETQYF. The CDR3 bases are TGCGCCAGCAGCCCCGGGACAGGGGTATTCGAGACCCAGTACTTC.

The CDR3 loop is CASSTVPGPYEQYV. The CDR3, as DNA: TGTGCCAGCAGCACCGTCCCAGGGCCCTACGAGCAGTACGTC. This sequence joins TRBV7-2 and TRBJ2-7; a possible D gene is TRBD1 (5 bases). Trimming took 5 bases from V and 2 from J, leaving 13 bases between them. The CDR3 totals 14 residues. Germline lookup yields CDR1 SGHTA and CDR2 FQGNSA.

This clonotype turned up a few times. This sequence joins TRBV7-9 and TRBJ2-4, with D possibly TRBD2 on 6 matching bases. Deletions cut 1 base from V and 2 bases from J, with 12 bases between. The CDR3 length is 16 residues. Per germline, CDR1 SEHNR and CDR2 FQNEAQ (reference sequence). Written as DNA, the CDR3 is TGTGCCAGCAGCTTAGGGCAGGGAGGTACCAAAAACATTCAGTACTTC. Translation: CASSLGQGGTKNIQYF.

This clonotype showed up just a few times. V is TRBV12-3 or TRBV12-4 and J is TRBJ2-7; 9 positions agree with TRBD2. The CDR3 is 13 amino acids. J gave up 3 bases and V 6 bases, and 3 bases lay outside the gene matches. In nucleotides, the CDR3 is TGTGCCAGCAGGGGACTAGCACACTACGAGCAGTACTTC. Its protein is CASRGLAHYEQYF.

A few counts support this clonotype. The chain is built from TRBV5-6 and TRBJ1-2, with a weak D call TRBD1 (6 bases). This CDR3 is built from 13 residues. The germline V gene has CDR1 SGHDT and CDR2 YYEEEE. Deletions cut 5 bases from V and 4 bases from J, with 12 bases between. CDR3 region: CASRFTGSYGYTF. The CDR3 nucleotides are TGTGCCAGCAGATTTACAGGGAGCTATGGCTACACCTTC.

V and J are TRBV18 and TRBJ2-1, with unresolved D. Germline V gene data show CDR1 as KGHSH and CDR2 as LQKENI. The CDR3 loop spans 11 amino acids. The V and J ends lost 5 bases and 11 bases respectively, with 10 bases between them. The CDR3 region has the DNA TGTGCCAGCTCAGGGCCGGGTCAGCAGTTCTTC. It codes for CASSGPGQQFF. Based on the CDR3 plus reference TRBV18 and TRBJ2-1, the full variable domain is NAGVMQNPRHLVRRRGQEARLRCSPMKGHSHVYWYRQLPEEGLKFMVYLQKENIIDESGMPKERFSAEFPKEGPSILRIQQVVRGDSAAYFCASSGPGQQFFGPGTRLTVL.

The rearrangement uses TRBV4-1 and TRBJ1-6; D not resolved. The germline V and J ends were trimmed by 1 base and 1 base, with 8 bases remaining between them. This CDR3 comprises 16 residues. Per the germline V gene, CDR1 is MGHRA and CDR2 is YSYEKL. The CDR3 sequence is CASSQGEGSYNSPLHF. DNA of the CDR3: TGCGCCAGCAGCCAAGGTGAAGGGTCCTATAATTCACCCCTCCACTTT.

A few counts support this clonotype. V usage is TRBV3-1 and J usage is TRBJ2-3, with D possibly matching TRBD2 (6 bases). This CDR3 has 15 amino acids. Germline CDR1 LGHDT, CDR2 YNNKEL (reference sequence). Trimming took 4 bases from V and 6 from J, leaving 17 bases between them. The CDR3 loop is CASSPWDSPSDTQYF. The CDR3 DNA sequence: TGTGCCAGCAGCCCTTGGGACTCCCCTAGCGATACGCAGTATTTT.

The chain employs TRBV12-3 or TRBV12-4 and TRBJ2-3; TRBD2 is a possible D gene (5 bases). This CDR3 has 16 residues. The V end lost 6 bases, the J end lost 1 base, and 17 bases lay between the germline ends. The CDR3 coding sequence is TGTGCCAGCAGCTCCCTCCTCCGGGGTGGCACAGATACGCAGTATTTT. Encoded protein: CASSSLLRGGTDTQYF.

In its sample, this clonotype was seen a few times. This chain joins TRBV29-1 and TRBJ1-2, with 8 bases lining up with TRBD1. V gave up 2 bases and J gave up 6 bases; unmatched junction bases: 2. The CDR3 totals 12 residues. Germline V gives CDR1 SQVTM, CDR2 ANQGSEA. CDR3 nucleotides: TGCAGCGTTGAATTCAGGGGGCATGGCTACACCTTC. Protein sequence: CSVEFRGHGYTF.

This clonotype was detected a few times. The chain combines TRBV28 with TRBJ2-3, with 14 nucleotides matching TRBD2. Trimming cost V 7 bases and J 5 bases; bases outside gene matches: 8. CDR3 length: 16 amino acids. Germline CDR1 is MDHEN and CDR2 is SYDVKM. This CDR3 is CASTKNGLAGGDTQYF. Here the CDR3 DNA reads TGTGCCAGCACCAAGAACGGACTAGCGGGGGGAGATACGCAGTATTTT.

This chain joins TRBV12-3 or TRBV12-4 and TRBJ2-7, with 9 bases that match TRBD1. V lost 6 bases to trimming and J lost 5 bases; unmatched junction nucleotides: 8. CDR3 length equals 14 residues. The CDR3 DNA reads as TGTGCCAGCAGGGACGGACAGGGGCTTCACGAGCAGTACTTC. This encodes CASRDGQGLHEQYF.

This clonotype occurred a few times. This chain uses TRBV7-9 with TRBJ1-4, with TRBD1 matching 9 bases. The germline V gene has CDR1 SEHNR and CDR2 FQNEAQ (reference sequence). Trimming cost V 3 bases and J 11 bases; bases outside gene matches: 16. The CDR3 spans 17 residues. Here the CDR3 DNA reads TGTGCCAGCAGCTTGGATGGGACAGGGACGATCGGGGGGAAACTGTTTTTT. Translated: CASSLDGTGTIGGKLFF.

This clonotype was seen a handful of times. The chain uses TRBV6-6 and TRBJ2-3; D remains unclear. Trimming removed 0 bases from V and 1 base from J, with 8 bases in between. The CDR3 consists of 15 residues. The germline CDR1 and CDR2 sequences are MNHNY and SVGAGI (reference sequence). CDR3 bases: TGTGCCAGCAGTTACTCGAACACAGGCACAGATACGCAGTATTTT. Protein: CASSYSNTGTDTQYF.

This clonotype has just a few counts. V usage is TRBV30 and J usage is TRBJ1-2; D is perhaps TRBD1 (5 bases). This CDR3 contains 14 residues. Trimming took off 3 bases at V and 6 bases at J, with 17 bases between the two ends. CDR1 is GTSNPN and CDR2 is SVGIG in the germline V gene (reference sequence). The CDR3 DNA is TGTGCCTGGAGATCAATTGGGGGGGTCGATGGCTACACCTTC. This translates into CAWRSIGGVDGYTF.